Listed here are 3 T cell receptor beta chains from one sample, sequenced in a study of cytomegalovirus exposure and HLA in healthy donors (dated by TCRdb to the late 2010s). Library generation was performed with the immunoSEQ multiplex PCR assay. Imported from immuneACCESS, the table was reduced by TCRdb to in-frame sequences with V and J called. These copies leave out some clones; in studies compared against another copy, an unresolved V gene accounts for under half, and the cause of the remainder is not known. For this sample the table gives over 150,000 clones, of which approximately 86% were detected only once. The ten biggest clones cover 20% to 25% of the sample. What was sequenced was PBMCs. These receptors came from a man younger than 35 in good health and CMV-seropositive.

In DNA form, the CDR3 reads TGCGCCAGCAGCTTTCTTAGCTTGGATGAGCAGTTCTTC. Residues: CASSFLSLDEQFF. The gene calls are TRBV5-1 and TRBJ2-1; no clear D gene. The CDR3 totals 13 residues. V lost 2 bases and J 8 bases, leaving 11 bases between the germline ends. In germline, CDR1 is SGHRS, CDR2 YFSETQ.

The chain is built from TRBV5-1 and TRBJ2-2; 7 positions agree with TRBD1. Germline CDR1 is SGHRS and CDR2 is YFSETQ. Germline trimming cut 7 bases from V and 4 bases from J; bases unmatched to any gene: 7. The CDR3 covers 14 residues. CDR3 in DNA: TGCGCCAGCGCGAACAGGGGTGGCACCGGGGAGCTGTTTTTT. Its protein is CASANRGGTGELFF.

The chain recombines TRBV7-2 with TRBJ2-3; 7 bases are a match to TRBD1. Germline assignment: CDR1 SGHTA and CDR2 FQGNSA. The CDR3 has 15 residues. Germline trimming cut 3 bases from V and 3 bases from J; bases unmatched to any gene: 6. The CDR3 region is CASSLDRSGTDTQYF. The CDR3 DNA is TGTGCCAGCAGCTTGGACAGGTCGGGAACAGATACGCAGTATTTT.